What follows describes a single TCR beta chain. Sequencing was performed with immunoSEQ multiplex PCR; in TCRdb, only in-frame clones are kept and a portion is missing. The repertoire has around 100,000 clones, 70% to 90% of them found once; the top ten carry 1.3% to 1.5%. Germline assignment: CDR1 LNHDA and CDR2 SQIVND (reference sequence). The V and J ends lost 5 bases and 6 bases, in that order; junction bases with no gene match: 14. The CDR3 totals 17 residues. These data belong to a study of blood T cell repertoires in COVID-19. Sequencing was done on a sample of peripheral blood. The rearrangement uses TRBV19 and TRBJ2-7; 12 nucleotides agree with TRBD2. This clonotype was obtained from a man aged 35-49 years with acute or convalescent COVID-19. CDR3 nucleotides: TGTGCCAGTAGTCCCGGAGGACTAGCGGGGAGAGAGGTCGAGCAGTACTTC. Protein: CASSPGGLAGREVEQYF.